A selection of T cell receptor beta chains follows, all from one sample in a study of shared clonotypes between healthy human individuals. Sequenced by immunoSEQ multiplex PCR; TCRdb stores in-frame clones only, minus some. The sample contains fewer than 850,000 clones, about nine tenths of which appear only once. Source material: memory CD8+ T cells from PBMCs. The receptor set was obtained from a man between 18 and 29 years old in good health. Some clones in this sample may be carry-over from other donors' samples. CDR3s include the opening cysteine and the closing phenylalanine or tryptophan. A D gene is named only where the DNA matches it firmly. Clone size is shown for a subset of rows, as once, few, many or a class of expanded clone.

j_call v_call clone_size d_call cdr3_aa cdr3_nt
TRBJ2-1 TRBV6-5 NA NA CASSQGRGSYNEQFF TGTGCCAGCAGCCAGGGACGGGGTAGCTACAATGAGCAGTTCTTC
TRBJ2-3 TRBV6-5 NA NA CASSYSYNPSTDTQYF TGTGCCAGCAGTTACTCCTACAATCCTAGCACAGATACGCAGTATTTT
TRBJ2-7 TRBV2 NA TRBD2 CASSEWASGRNEQYF TGTGCCAGCAGTGAATGGGCTAGCGGGAGGAACGAGCAGTACTTC
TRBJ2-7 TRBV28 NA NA CASSLVQGRREQYF TGTGCCAGCAGTTTGGTCCAGGGAAGGCGCGAGCAGTACTTC
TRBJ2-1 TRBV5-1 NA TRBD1 CASSRDRGNNEQFF TGCGCCAGCAGCCGAGACAGGGGAAACAATGAGCAGTTCTTC
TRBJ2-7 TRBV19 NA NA CASSMIGRDPYEQYF TGTGCCAGTAGTATGATAGGGCGGGACCCCTACGAGCAGTACTTC
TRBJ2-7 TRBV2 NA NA CASGQGVLRDFYEQYF TGTGCCAGCGGGCAAGGGGTACTCAGGGACTTTTACGAGCAGTACTTC
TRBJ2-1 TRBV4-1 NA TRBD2 CASSPWVLADNNEQFF TGCGCCAGCAGCCCGTGGGTCCTAGCGGATAACAATGAGCAGTTCTTC
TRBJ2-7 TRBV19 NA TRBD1 CASSNTGATEQYF TGTGCCAGTAGTAACACAGGGGCAACCGAGCAGTACTTC
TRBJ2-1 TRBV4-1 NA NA CASSQKYLGQVDNEQFF TGCGCCAGCAGCCAAAAATACCTAGGTCAGGTGGACAATGAGCAGTTCTTC
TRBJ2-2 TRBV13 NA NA CASSPGPSHGELFF TGTGCCAGCAGCCCTGGGCCCAGTCACGGGGAGCTGTTTTTT
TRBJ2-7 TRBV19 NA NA CASSASSYEQYF TGTGCCAGTAGTGCCAGCTCCTACGAGCAGTACTTC
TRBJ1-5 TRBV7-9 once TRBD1 CASSSGGEPQHF TGTGCCAGCAGCTCAGGGGGGGAGCCCCAGCATTTT
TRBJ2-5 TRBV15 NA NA CATSTRGTIETQYF TGTGCCACCAGCACCAGGGGCACTATAGAGACCCAGTACTTC
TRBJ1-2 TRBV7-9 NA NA CASSLVERGPNYGYTF TGTGCCAGCAGCTTAGTTGAAAGAGGGCCTAACTATGGCTACACCTTC
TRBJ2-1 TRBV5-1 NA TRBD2 CASSFSTSGAYNEQFF TGCGCCAGCAGCTTTTCGACTAGCGGAGCCTACAATGAGCAGTTCTTC
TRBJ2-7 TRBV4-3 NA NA CASSPGTLGEQYF TGCGCCAGCAGCCCGGGGACTCTAGGCGAGCAGTACTTC
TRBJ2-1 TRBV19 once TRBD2 CASSIWGREGDEQFF TGTGCCAGTAGTATATGGGGGCGGGAGGGCGATGAGCAGTTCTTC
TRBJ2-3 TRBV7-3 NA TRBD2 CASSTGTSSEDTQYF TGTGCCAGCAGCACGGGGACTAGCTCTGAGGATACGCAGTATTTT
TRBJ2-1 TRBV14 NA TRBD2 CASSPGGANPRGNEQFF TGTGCCAGCAGCCCCGGGGGGGCGAATCCCCGCGGGAATGAGCAGTTCTTC
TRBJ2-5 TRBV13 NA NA CASSFSSRDQETQYF TGTGCCAGCAGCTTTTCCTCTCGCGACCAAGAGACCCAGTACTTC
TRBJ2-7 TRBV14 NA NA CASSQEGWGEQYF TGTGCCAGCAGCCAAGAGGGCTGGGGCGAGCAGTACTTC
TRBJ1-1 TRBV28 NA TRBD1 CASSSRTGTMNTEAFF TGTGCCAGCAGTTCTAGGACAGGGACCATGAACACTGAAGCTTTCTTT
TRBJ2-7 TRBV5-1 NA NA CASRPMAGPHEQYF TGCGCCAGCAGACCCATGGCTGGCCCCCACGAGCAGTACTTC
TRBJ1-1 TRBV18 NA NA CASSPSWPTRAEAFF TGTGCCAGCTCACCATCATGGCCGACCAGGGCTGAAGCTTTCTTT
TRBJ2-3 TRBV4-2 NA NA CASSQASLASEGDTQYF TGTGCCAGCAGCCAGGCGTCACTAGCCTCGGAAGGAGATACGCAGTATTTT
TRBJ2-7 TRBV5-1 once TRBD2 CASSPRTSGAYEQYF TGCGCCAGCAGCCCCCGGACTAGCGGCGCCTACGAGCAGTACTTC